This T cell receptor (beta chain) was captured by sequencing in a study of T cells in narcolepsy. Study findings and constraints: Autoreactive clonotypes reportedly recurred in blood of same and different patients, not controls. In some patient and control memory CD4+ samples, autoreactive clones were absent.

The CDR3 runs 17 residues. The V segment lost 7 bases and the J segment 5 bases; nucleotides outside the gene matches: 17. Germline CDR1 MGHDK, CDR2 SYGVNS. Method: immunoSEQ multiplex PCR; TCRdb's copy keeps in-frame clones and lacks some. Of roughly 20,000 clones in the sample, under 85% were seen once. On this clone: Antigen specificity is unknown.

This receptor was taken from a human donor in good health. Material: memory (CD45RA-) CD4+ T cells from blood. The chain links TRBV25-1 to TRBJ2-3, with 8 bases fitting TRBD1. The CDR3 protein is CASITPRGRGQGDTQYF. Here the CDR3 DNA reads TGTGCCAGCATTACCCCCCGGGGCAGGGGGCAGGGAGATACGCAGTATTTT.